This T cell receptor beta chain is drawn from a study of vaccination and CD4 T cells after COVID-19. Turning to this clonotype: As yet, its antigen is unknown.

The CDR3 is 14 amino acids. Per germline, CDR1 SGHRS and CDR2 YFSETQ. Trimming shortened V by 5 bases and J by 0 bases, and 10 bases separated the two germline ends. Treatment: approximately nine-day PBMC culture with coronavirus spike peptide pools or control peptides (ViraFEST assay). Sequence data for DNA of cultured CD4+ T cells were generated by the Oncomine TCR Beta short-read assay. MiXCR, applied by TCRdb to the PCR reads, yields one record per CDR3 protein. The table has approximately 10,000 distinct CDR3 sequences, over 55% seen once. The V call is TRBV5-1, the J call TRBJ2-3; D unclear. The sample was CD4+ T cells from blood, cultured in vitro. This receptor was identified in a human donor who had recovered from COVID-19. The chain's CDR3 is CASSPTSSTDTQYF. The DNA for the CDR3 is TGCGCCAGCAGTCCGACAAGCAGCACAGATACGCAGTATTTT.